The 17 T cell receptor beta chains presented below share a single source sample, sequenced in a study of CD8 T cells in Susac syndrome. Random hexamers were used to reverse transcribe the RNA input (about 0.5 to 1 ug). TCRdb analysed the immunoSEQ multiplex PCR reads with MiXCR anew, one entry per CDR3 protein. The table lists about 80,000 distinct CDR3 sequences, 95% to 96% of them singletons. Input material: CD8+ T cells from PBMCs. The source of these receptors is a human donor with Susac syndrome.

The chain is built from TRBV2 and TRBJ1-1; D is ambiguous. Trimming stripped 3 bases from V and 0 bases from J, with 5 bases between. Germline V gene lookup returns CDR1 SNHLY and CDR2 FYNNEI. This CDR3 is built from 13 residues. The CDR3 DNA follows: TGTGCCAGCAGTGACAGACTGAACACTGAAGCTTTCTTT. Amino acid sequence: CASSDRLNTEAFF.

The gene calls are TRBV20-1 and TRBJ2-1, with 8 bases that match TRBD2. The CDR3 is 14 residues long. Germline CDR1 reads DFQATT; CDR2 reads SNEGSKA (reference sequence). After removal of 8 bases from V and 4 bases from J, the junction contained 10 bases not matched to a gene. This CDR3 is CSKLAEGHYNEQFF. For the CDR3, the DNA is TGCAGTAAACTAGCGGAAGGCCATTACAATGAGCAGTTCTTC.

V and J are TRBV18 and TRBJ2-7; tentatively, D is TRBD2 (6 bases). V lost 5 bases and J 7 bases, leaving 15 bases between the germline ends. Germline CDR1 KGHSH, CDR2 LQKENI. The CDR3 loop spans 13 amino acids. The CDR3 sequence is CASSSRGSQEQYF. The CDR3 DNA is TGTGCCAGCTCATCCCGGGGGTCTCAAGAGCAGTACTTC.

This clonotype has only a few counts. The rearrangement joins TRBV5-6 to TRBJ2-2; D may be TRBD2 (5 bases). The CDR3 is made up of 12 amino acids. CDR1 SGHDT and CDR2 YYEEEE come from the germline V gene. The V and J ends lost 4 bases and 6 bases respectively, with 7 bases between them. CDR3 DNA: TGTGCCAGCAGCCCCGGGGCCGGGGAGCTGTTTTTT. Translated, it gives CASSPGAGELFF.

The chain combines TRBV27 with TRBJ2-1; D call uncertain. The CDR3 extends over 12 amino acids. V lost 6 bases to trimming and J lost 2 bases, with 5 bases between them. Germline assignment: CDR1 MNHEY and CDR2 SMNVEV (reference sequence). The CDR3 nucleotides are TGTGCCAGCAGGGGGACCTACAATGAGCAGTTCTTC. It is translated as CASRGTYNEQFF.

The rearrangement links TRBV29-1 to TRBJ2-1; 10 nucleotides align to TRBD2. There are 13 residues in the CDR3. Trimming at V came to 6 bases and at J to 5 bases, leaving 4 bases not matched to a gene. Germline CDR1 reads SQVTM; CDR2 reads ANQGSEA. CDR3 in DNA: TGCAGCGTACTAGCGGGGACGAACAATGAGCAGTTCTTC. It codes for CSVLAGTNNEQFF.

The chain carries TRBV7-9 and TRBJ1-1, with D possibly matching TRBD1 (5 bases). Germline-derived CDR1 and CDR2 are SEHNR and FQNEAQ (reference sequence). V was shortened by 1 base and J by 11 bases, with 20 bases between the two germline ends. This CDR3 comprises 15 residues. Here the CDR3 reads CASSLVERGGESAFF. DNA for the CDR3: TGTGCCAGCAGCTTAGTTGAGAGGGGCGGCGAGTCTGCTTTCTTT.

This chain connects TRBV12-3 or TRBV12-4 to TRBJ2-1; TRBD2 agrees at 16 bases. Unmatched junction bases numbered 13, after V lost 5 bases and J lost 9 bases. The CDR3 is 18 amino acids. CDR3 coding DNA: TGTGCCAGCAGTCCCTGGGGACTAGCGGGAGGGCCGGAGGGTGAGCAGTTCTTC. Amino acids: CASSPWGLAGGPEGEQFF.

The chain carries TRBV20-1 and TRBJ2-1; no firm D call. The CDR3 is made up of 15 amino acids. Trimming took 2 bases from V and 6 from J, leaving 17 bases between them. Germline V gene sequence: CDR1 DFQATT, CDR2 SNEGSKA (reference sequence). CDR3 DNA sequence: TGCAGTGCTAGACTCTTATGGGATAGCTCCAATGAGCAGTTCTTC. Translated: CSARLLWDSSNEQFF.

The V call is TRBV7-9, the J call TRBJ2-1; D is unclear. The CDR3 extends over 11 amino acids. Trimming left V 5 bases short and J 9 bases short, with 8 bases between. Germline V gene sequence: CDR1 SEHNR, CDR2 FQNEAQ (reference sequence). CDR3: CASSAEVEQFF. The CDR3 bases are TGTGCCAGCAGCGCAGAGGTTGAGCAGTTCTTC.

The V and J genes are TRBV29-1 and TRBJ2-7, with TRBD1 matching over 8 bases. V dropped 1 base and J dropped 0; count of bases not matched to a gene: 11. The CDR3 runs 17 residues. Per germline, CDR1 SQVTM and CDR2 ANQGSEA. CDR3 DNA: TGCAGCGTTGAAGGGAGGGACCGGGACAGGAACTCCTACGAGCAGTACTTC. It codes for CSVEGRDRDRNSYEQYF.

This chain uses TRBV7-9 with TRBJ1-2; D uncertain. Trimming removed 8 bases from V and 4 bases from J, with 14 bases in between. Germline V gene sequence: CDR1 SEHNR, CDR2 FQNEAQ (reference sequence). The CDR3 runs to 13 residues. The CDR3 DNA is TGTGCCAGCTCAGCCGTCGTGCCCTATGGCTACACCTTC. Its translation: CASSAVVPYGYTF.

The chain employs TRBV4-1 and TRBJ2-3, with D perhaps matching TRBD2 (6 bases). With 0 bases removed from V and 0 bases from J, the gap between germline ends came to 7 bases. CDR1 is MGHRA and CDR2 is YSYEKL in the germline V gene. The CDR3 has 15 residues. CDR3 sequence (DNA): TGCGCCAGCAGCCAAGAACGGGGGAGCACAGATACGCAGTATTTT. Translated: CASSQERGSTDTQYF.

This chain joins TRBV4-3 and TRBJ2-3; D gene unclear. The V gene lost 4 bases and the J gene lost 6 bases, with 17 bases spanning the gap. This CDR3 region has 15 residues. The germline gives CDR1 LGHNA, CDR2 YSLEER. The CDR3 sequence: CASSPGPLFWDTQYF. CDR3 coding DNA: TGCGCCAGCAGCCCGGGCCCATTATTCTGGGATACGCAGTATTTT.

The CDR3: CASAPSGGVTGELFF. For the CDR3, the DNA is TGTGCCAGCGCCCCTAGCGGGGGAGTCACCGGGGAGCTGTTTTTT. The chain uses TRBV7-9 and TRBJ2-2; 10 bases are a match to TRBD2. Germline V gene data show CDR1 as SEHNR and CDR2 as FQNEAQ (reference sequence). The CDR3 spans 15 residues. Trimming cost V 8 bases and J 4 bases; bases outside gene matches: 7.

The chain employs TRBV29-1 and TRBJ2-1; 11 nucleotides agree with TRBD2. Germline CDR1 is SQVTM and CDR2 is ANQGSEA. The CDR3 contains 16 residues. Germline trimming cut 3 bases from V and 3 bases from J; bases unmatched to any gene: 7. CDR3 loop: CSVDVGTSGLYNEQFF. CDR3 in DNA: TGCAGCGTTGACGTGGGGACTAGCGGTCTCTACAATGAGCAGTTCTTC.

This chain's CDR3 is CASSRQGADEQYV. The CDR3 nucleotides read TGTGCCAGCAGCCGACAGGGGGCAGACGAGCAGTACGTC. This rearrangement joins TRBV27 to TRBJ2-7; 10 bases fit TRBD1. Germline lookup yields CDR1 MNHEY and CDR2 SMNVEV (reference sequence). This CDR3 comprises 13 residues. V gave up 6 bases and J gave up 5 bases; unmatched junction bases: 4.